This T cell receptor (beta chain) was identified in a study of T cells in Graves' hyperthyroidism and ophthalmopathy. Per the germline V gene, CDR1 is LNHNV and CDR2 is YYDKDF (reference sequence). V was cut by 3 bases and J by 3 bases, with 6 bases left in between. The length of the CDR3 is 12 residues. RNA transcripts were the template for amplifying TCR beta CDR3 regions. Initially, a first-round RT-PCR of the TCR CDR3 employed the HTBI primer set. TCRdb analysed the multiplex PCR reads with MiXCR anew, one entry per CDR3 protein. The sample has 75,000 to 100,000 distinct CDR3 sequences, approximately 40% seen once; the top ten hold roughly 10%.

V and J are TRBV15 and TRBJ2-7; D is unclear. This TCR was sampled from a young woman with Graves' hyperthyroidism. The sample taken for sequencing was peripheral blood or thyroid tissue (not recorded which). The CDR3 protein is CATSSWFYEQYF. The CDR3 DNA sequence: TGTGCCACCAGCAGTTGGTTCTACGAGCAGTACTTC.